This T cell receptor beta chain was found in a study of beta chain features in type 1 diabetes. Study-wide findings and caveats: A closer apparent resemblance between naive, central memory and Treg TCRB repertoires was seen in patients than in healthy donors. TCRB CDR3s from Type 1 diabetes patients were moderately but significantly shorter in all four CD4+ subsets. Cells with high TCR expression could be over-represented by cDNA sequencing.

Comment on this clone: Its specificity is unknown.

Expressed TCRB transcripts were sequenced, since all the RNA that had been isolated was reverse transcribed. Only in-frame clones appear in the TCRdb table, and some are missing; sequencing was by immunoSEQ multiplex PCR. The table has 200,000 to 300,000 clones, approximately 20% seen once. One heparinised draw of blood, averaging about 116 mL, came from each donor. The CDR3 extends over 14 amino acids. V dropped 4 bases and J dropped 3 bases, with 13 bases sitting between them. Germline V gene sequence: CDR1 SGHRS, CDR2 YFSETQ. The rearrangement uses TRBV5-1 and TRBJ1-1; D might be TRBD1 (6 bases). This sequence originates from a woman aged 40 to 49 with type 1 diabetes. The sample consisted of naive CD4+ T cells from blood. The CDR3 nucleotides are TGCGCCAGCAGCCCCTGGGGGCAGGACACTGAAGCTTTCTTT. It is translated as CASSPWGQDTEAFF.